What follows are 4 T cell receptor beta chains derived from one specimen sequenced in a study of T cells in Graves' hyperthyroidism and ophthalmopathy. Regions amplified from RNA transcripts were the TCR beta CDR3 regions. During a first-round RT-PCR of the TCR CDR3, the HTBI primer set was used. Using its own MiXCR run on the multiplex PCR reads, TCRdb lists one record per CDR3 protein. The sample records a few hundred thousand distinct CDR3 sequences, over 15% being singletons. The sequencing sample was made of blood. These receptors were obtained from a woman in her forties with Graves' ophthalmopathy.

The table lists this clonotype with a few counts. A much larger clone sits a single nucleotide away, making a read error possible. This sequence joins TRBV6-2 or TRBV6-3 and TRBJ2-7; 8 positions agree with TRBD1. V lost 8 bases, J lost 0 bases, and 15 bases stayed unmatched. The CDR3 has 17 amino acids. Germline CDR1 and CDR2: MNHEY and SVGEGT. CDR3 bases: TGTGCCAGCGGATGGGGTGTCAAGACAGGGGTCTCCTACGAGCAGTACTTC. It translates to CASGWGVKTGVSYEQYF.

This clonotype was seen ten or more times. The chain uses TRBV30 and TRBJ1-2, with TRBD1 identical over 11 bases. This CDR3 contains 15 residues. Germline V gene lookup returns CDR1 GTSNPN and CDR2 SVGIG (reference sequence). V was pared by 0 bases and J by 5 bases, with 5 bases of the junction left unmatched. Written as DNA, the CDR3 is TGTGCCTGGAGTGTACCTGGGACAGGGGGATATGGCTACACCTTC. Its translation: CAWSVPGTGGYGYTF.

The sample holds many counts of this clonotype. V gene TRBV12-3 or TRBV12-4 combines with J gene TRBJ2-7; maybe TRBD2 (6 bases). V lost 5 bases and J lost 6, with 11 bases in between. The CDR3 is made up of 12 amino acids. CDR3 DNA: TGTGCCAGCAGTCCCCGGAGGGGCGAGCAGTACTTC. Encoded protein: CASSPRRGEQYF.

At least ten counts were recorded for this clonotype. This CDR3 reads CASRVAVMNTEAFF. The CDR3 DNA reads as TGTGCCAGCAGGGTGGCAGTGATGAACACTGAAGCTTTCTTT. The chain joins TRBV2 to TRBJ1-1; unclear D gene. CDR1 and CDR2 from the germline V gene are SNHLY and FYNNEI. CDR3 size: 14 residues. V was clipped by 6 bases and J by 0 bases, with 11 bases between them.